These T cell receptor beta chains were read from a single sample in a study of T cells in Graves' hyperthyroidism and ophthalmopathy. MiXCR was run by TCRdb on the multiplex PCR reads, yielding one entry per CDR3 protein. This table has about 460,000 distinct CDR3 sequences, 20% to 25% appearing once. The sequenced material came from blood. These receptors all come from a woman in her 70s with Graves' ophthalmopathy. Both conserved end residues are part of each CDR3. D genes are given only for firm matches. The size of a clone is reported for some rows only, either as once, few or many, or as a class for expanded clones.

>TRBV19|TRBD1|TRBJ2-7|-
TGTGCCAGTAGTACCCGGGACAGGTTCTCCTACGAGCAGTACTTC
CASSTRDRFSYEQYF
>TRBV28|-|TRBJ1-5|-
TGTGCCAGCAGTGTTAGTGGGCAGCCCCAGCATTTT
CASSVSGQPQHF
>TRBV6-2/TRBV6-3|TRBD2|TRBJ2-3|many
TGTGCCAGCAGCTATCCGGGACTAGCGATCACAGATACGCAGTATTTT
CASSYPGLAITDTQYF
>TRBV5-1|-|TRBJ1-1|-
TGCGCCAGCAGCTTGGACAGTGAAGCTTTCTTT
CASSLDSEAFF
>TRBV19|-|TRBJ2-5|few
TGTGCCAGTAGTAACCTTCAGACATTGGAGACCCAGTACTTC
CASSNLQTLETQYF
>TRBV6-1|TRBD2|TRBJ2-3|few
TGTGCCAGCAGTATAGCGGGAATGGGCACAGATACGCAGTATTTT
CASSIAGMGTDTQYF
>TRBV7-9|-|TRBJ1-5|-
TGTGCCAGCAGCTCACACAGTCAGCCCCAGCATTTT
CASSSHSQPQHF
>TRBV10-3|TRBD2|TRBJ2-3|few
TGTGCCATCAGTGCGGGGTTAGCGGGAGAGGGAAAAGATACGCAGTATTTT
CAISAGLAGEGKDTQYF
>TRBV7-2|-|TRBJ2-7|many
TGTGCCAGCAGCTTACAGGGGCAAAGCGAGCAGTACTTC
CASSLQGQSEQYF
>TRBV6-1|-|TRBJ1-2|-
TGTGCCAGCAGTAGAAGGGGCGGAGGCGGCTACACCTTC
CASSRRGGGGYTF
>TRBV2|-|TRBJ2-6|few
TGTGCCAGCAGTAAAACAGGGCCAACTGGGGCCAACGTCCTGACTTTC
CASSKTGPTGANVLTF
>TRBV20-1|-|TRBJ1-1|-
TGCAGTGCTAGGGACAGAGAAGCTTTCTTT
CSARDREAFF
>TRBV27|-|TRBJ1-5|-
TGTGCCAGCAGGGGGAATAGCAATCAGCCCCAGCATTTT
CASRGNSNQPQHF
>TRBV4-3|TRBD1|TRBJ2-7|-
TGCGCCAGCAGCCAAGATTTAGGACAGGGGGACTACGAGCAGTACTTC
CASSQDLGQGDYEQYF
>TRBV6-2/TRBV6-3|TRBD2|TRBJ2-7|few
TGTGCCAGCAGAAAAGAGGGAGGGGCGGTGTACGAGCAGTACTTC
CASRKEGGAVYEQYF
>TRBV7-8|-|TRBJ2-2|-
TGTGCCAGCAGCCCCAGGGGCTCGAACACCGAGGAGCTGTTTTTT
CASSPRGSNTEELFF
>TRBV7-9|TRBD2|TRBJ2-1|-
TGTGCCAGCAGCCCGAGCGGGAGCGTCCCCTACAATGAGCAGTTCTTC
CASSPSGSVPYNEQFF
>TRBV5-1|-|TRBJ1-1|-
TGCGCCAGCAGCTTATGGGGGGGTGACGCTGAAGCTTTCTTT
CASSLWGGDAEAFF
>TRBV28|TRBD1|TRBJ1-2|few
TGTGCCAGCAGTCTATCCGGGACAGGGGGTTACCCTGGGTATGGCTACACCTTC
CASSLSGTGGYPGYGYTF
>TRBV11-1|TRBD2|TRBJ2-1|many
TGTGCCAGCAGCCCAGCGGGAGGGTCCTACAATGAGCAGTTCTTC
CASSPAGGSYNEQFF
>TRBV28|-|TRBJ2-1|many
TGTGCCAGCAGGGGAGTCGGGAATGAGCAGTTCTTC
CASRGVGNEQFF
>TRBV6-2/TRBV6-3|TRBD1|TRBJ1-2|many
TGTGCCAGCAGTCGAGACAGGGGGGTAGCGGATGGCTACACCTTC
CASSRDRGVADGYTF
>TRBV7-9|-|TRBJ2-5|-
TGTGCCAGCGGAACCGGTGGCAGACAAGAGACCCAGTACTTC
CASGTGGRQETQYF
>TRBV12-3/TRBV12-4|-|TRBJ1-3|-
TGTGCCAGCAGAGAACGGGGATCTGGAAACACCATATATTTT
CASRERGSGNTIYF
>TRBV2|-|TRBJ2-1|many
TGTGCCAGCAGGGACGGGAGCTACAATGAGCAGTTCTTC
CASRDGSYNEQFF
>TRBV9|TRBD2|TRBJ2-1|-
TGTGCCAGCAGCGTGGTAGCGGGAGGGGGGAGCAATGAGCAGTTCTTC
CASSVVAGGGSNEQFF
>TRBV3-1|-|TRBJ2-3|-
TGTGCCAGCAGCCAAGGTCGGGAGTTAAATACGCAGTATTTT
CASSQGRELNTQYF
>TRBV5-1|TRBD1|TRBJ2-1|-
TGCGCCAGCGGCTCGGGACAGGGTAAGAGGGAGCAGTTCTTC
CASGSGQGKREQFF